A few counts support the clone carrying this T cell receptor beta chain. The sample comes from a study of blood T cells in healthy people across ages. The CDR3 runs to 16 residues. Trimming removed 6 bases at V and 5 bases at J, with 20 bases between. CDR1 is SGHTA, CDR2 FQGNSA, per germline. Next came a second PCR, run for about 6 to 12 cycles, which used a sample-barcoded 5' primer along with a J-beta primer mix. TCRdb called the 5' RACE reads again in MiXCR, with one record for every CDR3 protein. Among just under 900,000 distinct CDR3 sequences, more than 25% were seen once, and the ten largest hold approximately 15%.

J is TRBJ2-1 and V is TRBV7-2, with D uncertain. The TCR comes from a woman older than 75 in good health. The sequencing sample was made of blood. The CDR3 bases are TGTGCCAGCAGTCTAGATGGCCCTCTGGGGAACAATGAGCAGTTCTTC. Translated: CASSLDGPLGNNEQFF.